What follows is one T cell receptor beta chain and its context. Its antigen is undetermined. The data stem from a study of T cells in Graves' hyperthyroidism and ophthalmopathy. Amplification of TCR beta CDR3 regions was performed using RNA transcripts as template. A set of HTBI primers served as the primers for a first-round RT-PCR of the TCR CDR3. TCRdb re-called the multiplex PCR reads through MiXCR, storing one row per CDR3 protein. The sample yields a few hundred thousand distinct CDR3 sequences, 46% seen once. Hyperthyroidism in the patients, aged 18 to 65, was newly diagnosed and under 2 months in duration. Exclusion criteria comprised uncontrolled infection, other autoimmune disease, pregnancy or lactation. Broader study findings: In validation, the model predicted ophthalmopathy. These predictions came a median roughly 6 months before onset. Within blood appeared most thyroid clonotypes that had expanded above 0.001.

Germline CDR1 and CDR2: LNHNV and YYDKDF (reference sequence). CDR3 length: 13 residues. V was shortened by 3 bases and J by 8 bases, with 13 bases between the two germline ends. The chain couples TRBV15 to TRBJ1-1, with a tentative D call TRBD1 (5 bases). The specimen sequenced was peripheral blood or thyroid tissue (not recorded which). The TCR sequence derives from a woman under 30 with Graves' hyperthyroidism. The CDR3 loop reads CATSSDLGGEAFF. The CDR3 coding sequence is TGTGCCACCAGCAGCGATCTTGGGGGGGAAGCTTTCTTT.